The source of this TCR beta chain is a study of Ad26.COV2.S vaccination and SARS-CoV-2 variants. Across the whole study: Into the muscle, Ad26.COV2.S was dosed once or twice, 56 days apart.

Assay used: immunoSEQ multiplex PCR; TCRdb lists only in-frame clones, some missing. There are hundreds of thousands of clones in the sample; 80% to 95% occur only once, and 12% lies in the top ten. Findings and limits, study-wide: Participants given vaccine showed non-spike TCR breadth similar to that of placebo recipients. The authors reported substantial breadth in spike-specific CD8+ and CD4+ T cell responses after vaccination. Measures of TCR breadth and depth may have fallen short of total T cell responses.

This CDR3 is built from 20 residues. Germline lookup yields CDR1 KGHDR and CDR2 SFDVKD. The junction had 7 bases not matched to a gene; V was cut back by 3 bases and J by 3 bases. This clone appeared a single time. Its specificity is unknown. The treatment here: 15 to 20 received Ad26.COV2.S at low or high dose, single or two shots; about five received placebo; per-sample allocation not given. Sampling was performed 63 days after the first vaccine or placebo injection. J is TRBJ2-6 and V is TRBV24-1; 16 bases are a match to TRBD2. The source was peripheral blood, collected in a trial of Ad26.COV2.S vaccine versus placebo. This receptor was identified in a person between 18 and 59 years old who received the Ad26.COV2.S COVID-19 vaccine or a placebo. The CDR3 protein is CATSDRGTSGRAFGANVLTF. The CDR3, as DNA: TGTGCCACCAGTGATAGAGGGACTAGCGGGAGGGCCTTTGGGGCCAACGTCCTGACTTTC.